This T cell receptor (beta chain) was documented in a study of blood T cell repertoires in COVID-19. Study-wide background: Acute and convalescent COVID-19 specimens originated in the United States, Italy and Spain. PBMCs, B-cell-depleted T cells, or T cells were the source of the cDNA or gDNA that made up the material.

This CDR3 is 13 amino acids long. The V end was cut by 0 bases, the J end by 5 bases, with 7 bases between. The V gene's germline CDR1 is LNHDA and CDR2 SQIVND (reference sequence). Under the authors' procedure: Nucleated cell counts were estimated from reference gene primer amplification. TCRdb's copy holds only in-frame clones and misses some; the assay was immunoSEQ multiplex PCR. Clonal size and the V and J genes are those of that table, whereas D and trimming came from the DNA. The sample records roughly 150,000 clones, roughly four fifths being singletons. The chain joins TRBV19 to TRBJ2-5; D is undetermined. The sample consisted of peripheral blood. This TCR was sampled from a woman older than 75 with acute or convalescent COVID-19. For the CDR3, the DNA is TGTGCCAGTAGTATAGACCCGGAGGAGACCCAGTACTTC. This codes for CASSIDPEETQYF. Full variable domain (rest looked up from reference TRBV19 and TRBJ2-5): DGGITQSPKYLFRKEGQNVTLSCEQNLNHDAMYWYRQDPGQGLRLIYYSQIVNDFQKGDIAEGYSVSREKKESFPLTVTSAQKNPTAFYLCASSIDPEETQYFGPGTRLLVL.